The 2 T cell receptor beta chains listed next were all sequenced from one sample in a study of cytomegalovirus exposure and HLA in healthy donors. In the PCR, 60 Vbeta and 13 Jbeta primers were used. Assay used: immunoSEQ multiplex PCR; TCRdb lists only in-frame clones, some missing. The profile shows some 150,000 clones, approximately 86% of them singletons. The specimen sequenced was PBMCs. All receptors come from a woman aged 50 to 60 in good health and CMV-seropositive.

The V and J genes are TRBV7-9 and TRBJ2-1; D is unclear. The CDR3 has 12 amino acids. Germline-derived CDR1 and CDR2 are SEHNR and FQNEAQ (reference sequence). The V and J ends lost 1 base and 7 bases respectively, with 5 bases between them. The CDR3 nucleotides are TGTGCCAGCAGCTTAGGGAGAAATGAGCAGTTCTTC. Translating gives CASSLGRNEQFF. Drawing the rest from reference TRBV7-9 and TRBJ2-1, the complete variable domain is DTGVSQNPRHKITKRGQNVTFRCDPISEHNRLYWYRQTLGQGPEFLTYFQNEAQLEKSRLLSDRFSAERPKGSFSTLEIQRTEQGDSAMYLCASSLGRNEQFFGPGTRLTVL.

This chain joins TRBV6-5 and TRBJ1-1; maybe TRBD1 (6 bases). Trimming cost V 5 bases and J 0 bases, with 13 bases left between them. The CDR3 is 15 amino acids. Germline V gene lookup returns CDR1 MNHEY and CDR2 SVGAGI. CDR3: CASSTGTIMNTEAFF. CDR3 DNA sequence: TGTGCCAGCAGTACAGGGACAATAATGAACACTGAAGCTTTCTTT.